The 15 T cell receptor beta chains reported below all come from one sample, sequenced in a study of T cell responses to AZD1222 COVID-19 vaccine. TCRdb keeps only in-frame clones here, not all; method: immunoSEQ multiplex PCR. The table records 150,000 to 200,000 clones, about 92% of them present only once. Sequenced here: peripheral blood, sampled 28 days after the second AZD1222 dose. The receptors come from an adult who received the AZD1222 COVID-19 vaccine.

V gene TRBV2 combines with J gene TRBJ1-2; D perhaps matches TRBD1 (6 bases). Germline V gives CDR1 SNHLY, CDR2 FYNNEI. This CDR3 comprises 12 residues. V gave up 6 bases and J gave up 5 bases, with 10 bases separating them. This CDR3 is CASRGGEYGYTF. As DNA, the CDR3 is TGTGCCAGCAGGGGGGGCGAATATGGCTACACCTTC.

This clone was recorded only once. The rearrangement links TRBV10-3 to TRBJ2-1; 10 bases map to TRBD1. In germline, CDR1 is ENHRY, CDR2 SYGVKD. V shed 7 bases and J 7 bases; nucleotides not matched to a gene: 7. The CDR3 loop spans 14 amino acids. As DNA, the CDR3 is TGTGCCATCACGGAGGGACAGGGGACGAATGAGCAGTTCTTC. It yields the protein CAITEGQGTNEQFF.

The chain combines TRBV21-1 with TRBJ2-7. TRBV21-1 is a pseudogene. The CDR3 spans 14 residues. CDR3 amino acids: CASSNRFQHYEQYF. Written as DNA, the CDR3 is TGTGCCAGCAGCAATCGATTCCAGCACTACGAGCAGTACTTC.

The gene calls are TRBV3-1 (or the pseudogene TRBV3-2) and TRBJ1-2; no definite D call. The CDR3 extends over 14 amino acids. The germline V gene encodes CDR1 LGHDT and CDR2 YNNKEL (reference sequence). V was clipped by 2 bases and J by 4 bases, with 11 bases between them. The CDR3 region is CASSQRNQIYGYTF. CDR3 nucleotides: TGTGCCAGCAGCCAACGGAATCAGATCTATGGCTACACCTTC.

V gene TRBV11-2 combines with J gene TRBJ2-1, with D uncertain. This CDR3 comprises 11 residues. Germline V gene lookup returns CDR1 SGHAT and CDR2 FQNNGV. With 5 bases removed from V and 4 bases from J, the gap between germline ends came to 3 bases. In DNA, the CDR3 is TGTGCCAGCAGCCCTTACAATGAGCAGTTCTTC. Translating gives CASSPYNEQFF.

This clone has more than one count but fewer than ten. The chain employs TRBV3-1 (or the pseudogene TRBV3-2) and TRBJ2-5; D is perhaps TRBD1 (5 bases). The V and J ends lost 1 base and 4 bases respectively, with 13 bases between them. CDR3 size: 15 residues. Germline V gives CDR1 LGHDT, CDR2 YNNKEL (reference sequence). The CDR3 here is CASSQAHRSGETQYF. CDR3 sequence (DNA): TGTGCCAGCAGCCAAGCGCACAGGTCGGGAGAGACCCAGTACTTC.

The CDR3 sequence is CSVGGRGLSEQFF. DNA for the CDR3: TGCAGCGTGGGCGGCAGGGGGCTCAGTGAGCAGTTCTTC. V usage is TRBV29-1 and J usage is TRBJ2-1; 8 bases are a match to TRBD1. From germline, CDR1 is SQVTM and CDR2 ANQGSEA. Losses at the gene ends were 6 bases for V and 9 bases for J; bases not matched to a gene: 10. CDR3 size: 13 residues.

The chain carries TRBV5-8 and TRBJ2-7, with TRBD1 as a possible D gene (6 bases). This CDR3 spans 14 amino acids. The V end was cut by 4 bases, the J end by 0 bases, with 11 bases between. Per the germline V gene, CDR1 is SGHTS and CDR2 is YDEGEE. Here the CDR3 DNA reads TGTGCCAGCAGCGTCCGGGACACCTCCTACGAGCAGTACTTC. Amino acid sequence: CASSVRDTSYEQYF.

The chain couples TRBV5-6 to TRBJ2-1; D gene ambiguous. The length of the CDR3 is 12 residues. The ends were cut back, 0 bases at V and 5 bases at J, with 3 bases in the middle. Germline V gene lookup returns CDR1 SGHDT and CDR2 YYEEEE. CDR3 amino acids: CASSLGDNEQFF. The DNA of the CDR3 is TGTGCCAGCAGCTTGGGGGACAATGAGCAGTTCTTC.

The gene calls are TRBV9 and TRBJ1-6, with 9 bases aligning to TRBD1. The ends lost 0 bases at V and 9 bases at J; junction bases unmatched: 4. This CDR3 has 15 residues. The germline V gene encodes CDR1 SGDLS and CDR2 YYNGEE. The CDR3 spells CASSVGGQGVSPLHF. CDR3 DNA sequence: TGTGCCAGCAGCGTAGGGGGACAGGGTGTTTCACCCCTCCACTTT. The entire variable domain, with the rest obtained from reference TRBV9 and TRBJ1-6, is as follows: DSGVTQTPKHLITATGQRVTLRCSPRSGDLSVYWYQQSLDQGLQFLIQYYNGEERAKGNILERFSAQQFPDLHSELNLSSLELGDSALYFCASSVGGQGVSPLHFGNGTRLTVT.

The CDR3 sequence: CASRAGTADWSSYNEQFF. DNA of the CDR3: TGCGCCAGCAGAGCCGGGACAGCCGATTGGAGCTCCTACAATGAGCAGTTCTTC. This sequence joins TRBV10-2 and TRBJ2-1; 7 nucleotides line up with TRBD1. CDR3 length: 18 amino acids. The J segment lost 0 bases and the V segment lost 6 bases, leaving 14 bases of the junction unmatched. Germline CDR1 is WSHSY and CDR2 is SAAADI.

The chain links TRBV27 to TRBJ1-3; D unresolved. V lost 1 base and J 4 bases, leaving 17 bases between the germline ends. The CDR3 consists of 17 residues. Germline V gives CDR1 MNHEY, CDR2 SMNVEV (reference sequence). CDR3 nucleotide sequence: TGTGCCAGCAGTTTATTCGCGGACCCAGGTTCCGGAAACACCATATATTTT. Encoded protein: CASSLFADPGSGNTIYF.

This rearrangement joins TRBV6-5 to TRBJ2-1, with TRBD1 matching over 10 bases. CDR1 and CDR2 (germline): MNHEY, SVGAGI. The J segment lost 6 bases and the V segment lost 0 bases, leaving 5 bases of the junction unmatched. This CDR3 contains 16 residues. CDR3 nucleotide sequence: TGTGCCAGCAGTTACTCTTGGGACAGGGGACGCAATGAGCAGTTCTTC. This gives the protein CASSYSWDRGRNEQFF.

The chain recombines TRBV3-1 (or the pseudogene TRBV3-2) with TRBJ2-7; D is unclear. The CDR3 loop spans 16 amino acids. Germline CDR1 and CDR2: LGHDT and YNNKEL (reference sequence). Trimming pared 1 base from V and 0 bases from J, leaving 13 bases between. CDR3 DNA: TGTGCCAGCAGCCAAGTAGTAATAGGCCACTCCTACGAGCAGTACTTC. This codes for CASSQVVIGHSYEQYF.

The CDR3 nucleotides are TGTGCCAGCAGCTTACAAGGGGGGATGAGCACAGATACGCAGTATTTT. It codes for CASSLQGGMSTDTQYF. This chain joins TRBV7-2 and TRBJ2-3; D may be TRBD1 or TRBD2 (6 bases each). V was shortened by 2 bases and J by 0 bases, with 12 bases between the two germline ends. CDR1 SGHTA and CDR2 FQGNSA come from the germline V gene. The CDR3 spans 16 residues.